The present entry profiles one T cell receptor beta chain with its context. No antigen is known for it. The CDR3 covers 14 residues. From germline, CDR1 is SGHRS and CDR2 YFSETQ. Trimming at V came to 3 bases and at J to 9 bases, leaving 9 bases not matched to a gene. The data are from a study of CD8 T cells in Susac syndrome. Study-wide background: Six sequenced Susac syndrome patients had clinically active disease, while 8 or 9 were in remission. Study conclusions and caveats: In Susac patients, clonal expansion was not detected in CD4+ cells.

Through negative isolation, CD4+ and CD8+ T cells were obtained, while TEMRA cells were enriched using FACS. Reverse transcription of roughly 0.5 to 1 ug RNA was performed with random hexamers. An immunoSEQ multiplex PCR amplified TCR beta CDR3 over 54 Vbeta and 13 Jbeta. In TCRdb, the immunoSEQ multiplex PCR reads were re-called with MiXCR into one record per CDR3 protein. The sample lists about 180,000 distinct CDR3 sequences; 94% were seen once. The sequence was collected from a human donor with Susac syndrome. The V and J genes are TRBV5-1 and TRBJ2-1, with 7 bases matching TRBD2. The sample consisted of CD4+ T cells from PBMCs. CDR3 bases: TGCGCCAGCAGCTCTTTGGCGGGGGAAGGTGAGCAGTTCTTC. This encodes CASSSLAGEGEQFF.